What follows is one T cell receptor (beta chain) and its context. Its antigen is as yet unknown. These data are taken from a study of CD8+ T cells in alopecia areata. As for the study in general: At a dose of 5 to 10 mg twice daily, oral tofacitinib was given to treated patients. A 6-month period off drug followed tofacitinib, which lasted 6 to 18 months.

Broader study findings: Baseline CD8+ expansion's link to response remains uncertain, as there was one nonresponder. In patients, TCRs were shared less clearly than in mice, and HLA may possibly be involved.

This sample's treatment: oral pan-JAK inhibitor, 5-10 mg twice daily. RNA, once extracted, was reverse transcribed into cDNA for use as the sequencing template. TCRdb's copy holds only in-frame clones and misses some; the assay was immunoSEQ multiplex PCR. The sample lists about 120,000 clones; more than 40% were seen once. Sequenced material: CD4+ T cells sorted from blood, taken at week 4, from a patient treated with tofacitinib. The clonotype comes from a human donor with alopecia areata.

Here the CDR3 reads CATSRDRGGQPQHF. For the CDR3, the DNA is TGTGCCACCAGCAGAGATCGTGGAGGTCAGCCCCAGCATTTT. The rearrangement joins TRBV15 to TRBJ1-5; D gene unclear. Germline V gene data show CDR1 as LNHNV and CDR2 as YYDKDF (reference sequence). The CDR3 has 14 amino acids. V shed 0 bases and J shed 6 bases, with 9 bases lying between them. Filled out from reference TRBV15 and TRBJ1-5, the complete variable domain reads DAMVIQNPRYQVTQFGKPVTLSCSQTLNHNVMYWYQQKSSQAPKLLFHYYDKDFNNEADTPDNFQSRRPNTSFCFLDIRSPGLGDTAMYLCATSRDRGGQPQHFGDGTRLSIL.